The rows below give T cell receptor beta chains drawn from one sample of a study of T-cell reconstitution after alpha-beta-depleted transplantation in children. Each CDR3 protein is one row after TCRdb ran MiXCR on the PCR reads. Here the sample spans about 200,000 distinct CDR3 sequences, roughly 15% being singletons. The sequencing here drew on PBMCs, mostly from graft donor cells, taken 360 days after TCRalphabeta/CD19-depleted stem cell transplant. The receptor source for this set is a male patient aged 2-15 years who had a stem cell transplant for acute lymphoblastic leukemia, so the T cells may come from the graft donor. Both conserved end residues are part of each CDR3. A D gene is named only where the DNA matches it firmly. Clone size, where shown, is once, few, many, or a class for clones that have expanded.

cdr3_nt	cdr3_aa	clone_size	v_call	j_call	d_call
TGTGCCAGCAGGTCGACAGGGATGAACACCGGGGAGCTGTTTTTT	CASRSTGMNTGELFF	-	TRBV7-9	TRBJ2-2	TRBD1
TGTGCCAGCACATTCCTTCGATCCGGGGAGCTGTTTTTT	CASTFLRSGELFF	-	TRBV12-3/TRBV12-4	TRBJ2-2	-
TGTGCCAGTAGGACAGGGATGGTTAACACTGAAGCTTTCTTT	CASRTGMVNTEAFF	few	TRBV6-1	TRBJ1-1	TRBD1
TGCAGTGCCCAACCCAGGACTTTCCTAAGGACAGATACGCAGTATTTT	CSAQPRTFLRTDTQYF	few	TRBV20-1	TRBJ2-3	-
TGCGCCAGCAGCTTGGTCGCGGAACGACGACTAGCGGGAGGCACAGATACGCAGTATTTT	CASSLVAERRLAGGTDTQYF	-	TRBV5-1	TRBJ2-3	TRBD2
TGTGCCAGCAGCGTAGCTGCCGGGAGAGAAAACACCATATATTTT	CASSVAAGRENTIYF	few	TRBV9	TRBJ1-3	-
TGTGCCACCAGTGATTTAGAGACAGGGGACTCGTTCCTCCAAGAGACCCAGTACTTC	CATSDLETGDSFLQETQYF	many	TRBV24-1	TRBJ2-5	TRBD1
TGCGCCAGCAGGGGACGGCAGCCCCAGCATTTT	CASRGRQPQHF	many	TRBV5-1	TRBJ1-5	-
TGCGCCAGCAGCTTGAGTCAGGGACCCAATGAGCAGTTCTTC	CASSLSQGPNEQFF	-	TRBV5-1	TRBJ2-1	-
TGTGCCAGCAGTGAAGAGAGGTCCACTAACACCGGGGAGCTGTTTTTT	CASSEERSTNTGELFF	few	TRBV25-1	TRBJ2-2	-
TGTGCCAGCAGTTTCCCGGGAGCCCCTAATCAGCCCCAGCATTTT	CASSFPGAPNQPQHF	many	TRBV28	TRBJ1-5	-
TGCAGCGTTGATTCAGACCACACTGAAGCTTTCTTT	CSVDSDHTEAFF	few	TRBV29-1	TRBJ1-1	-
TGTGCCACCAGCAGGGGACAGGTTGAAAAACTGTTTTTT	CATSRGQVEKLFF	-	TRBV15	TRBJ1-4	TRBD1
TGCAGTGCTGGGACAGGGGGCTTCTACGAGCAGTACTTC	CSAGTGGFYEQYF	few	TRBV20-1	TRBJ2-7	TRBD1
TGTGCCAGCAGCGACACCAAAAACATTCAGTACTTC	CASSDTKNIQYF	few	TRBV7-9	TRBJ2-4	-
TGTGCCACCAAACTAGCGGGGTCAGATACGCAGTATTTT	CATKLAGSDTQYF	-	TRBV6-6	TRBJ2-3	TRBD2
TGTGCCAGCAGGATCCGGGACAGGGGACACGAGCAGTACTTC	CASRIRDRGHEQYF	few	TRBV12-3/TRBV12-4	TRBJ2-7	TRBD1
TGTGCCAGCAGCGGAAGCGGGGGGGCGGAAGATACGCAGTATTTT	CASSGSGGAEDTQYF	-	TRBV7-2	TRBJ2-3	TRBD2
TGTGCCACCGGGACAGACGTATACGAGCAGTACTTC	CATGTDVYEQYF	-	TRBV10-3	TRBJ2-7	TRBD1
TGTGCCAGCAGTTTCCCACCATGGATGAACACTGAAGCTTTCTTT	CASSFPPWMNTEAFF	once	TRBV12-3/TRBV12-4	TRBJ1-1	-
TGTGCCAGCAGACAACAGGGTTTACGGGACCTCCACTTT	CASRQQGLRDLHF	-	TRBV6-1	TRBJ1-6	-
TGTGCCACCAGTGAGATGCCCGGGACTAGCGGGGGGAGGCAGTTCTTC	CATSEMPGTSGGRQFF	few	TRBV24-1	TRBJ2-1	TRBD2
TGCAGTGCGAGGACTGGACAGGGGGCCGACGAGCAGTACTTC	CSARTGQGADEQYF	few	TRBV20-1	TRBJ2-7	TRBD1
TGTGCCAGCAGTTACGGTGTGAGCCCCCGGCGGGAGACCCAGTACTTC	CASSYGVSPRRETQYF	few	TRBV6-5	TRBJ2-5	-
TGTGCCAGTAGCCTAACCGGGCCCACCGGGGAGCTGTTTTTT	CASSLTGPTGELFF	many	TRBV19	TRBJ2-2	-
TGTGCCAGCAGCTTCCGACAGGACTATGGCTACACCTTC	CASSFRQDYGYTF	few	TRBV5-5	TRBJ1-2	-
TGCAGCGTTAGGACAGCGGATACGCAGTATTTT	CSVRTADTQYF	few	TRBV29-1	TRBJ2-3	-
TGTGCCAGCAGCTTAAGGGTAGGCAGGGTAGATGGGAACACTGAAGCTTTCTTT	CASSLRVGRVDGNTEAFF	-	TRBV11-2	TRBJ1-1	-
TGTGCCAGCAGTGAGCGTTGGCAGGGTATCTACGAGCAGTACTTC	CASSERWQGIYEQYF	-	TRBV2	TRBJ2-7	-
TGTGCCAGCGGTATACCGGGACTAGCGGATCAAGAGACCCAGTACTTC	CASGIPGLADQETQYF	few	TRBV6-2/TRBV6-3	TRBJ2-5	TRBD2
TGTGCCAGCAGTTTAACGGGTAACGAGCAGTACTTC	CASSLTGNEQYF	many	TRBV12-3/TRBV12-4	TRBJ2-7	-
TGCGCCAGCAGCCAAGGCCTGGGGGCGACCTACGAGCAGTACTTC	CASSQGLGATYEQYF	many	TRBV4-3	TRBJ2-7	-
TGCAGCGTTGAAGATCTCGGCGAAAAACTGTTTTTT	CSVEDLGEKLFF	-	TRBV29-1	TRBJ1-4	-
TGTGCCAGCAGCTTAGAGTCGACAGGGGGCTTTCAGCCCCAGCATTTT	CASSLESTGGFQPQHF	-	TRBV7-2	TRBJ1-5	TRBD1
TGTGCCAGCTCGGACAGACCCAGCACAGATACGCAGTATTTT	CASSDRPSTDTQYF	-	TRBV25-1	TRBJ2-3	-
TGTGCCATCCAGGACAGGGGGCTGGGTGAGCAGTACTTC	CAIQDRGLGEQYF	many	TRBV10-3	TRBJ2-7	TRBD1
TGTGCCAGCTCACCACAGGTGGGGGCGATGGGGAATGAGCAGTTCTTC	CASSPQVGAMGNEQFF	-	TRBV18	TRBJ2-1	-
TGTGCCAGCAGTCAATATTTGAGGACCAAAAACATTCAGTACTTC	CASSQYLRTKNIQYF	-	TRBV12-3/TRBV12-4	TRBJ2-4	-
TGTGCCAGCAGTCCTCGACAGGGAACTAACTATGGCTACACCTTC	CASSPRQGTNYGYTF	-	TRBV12-3/TRBV12-4	TRBJ1-2	TRBD1
TGTGCCATCAGACAGGGGTGGGAGCAGTACTTC	CAIRQGWEQYF	few	TRBV10-3	TRBJ2-7	TRBD1
TGTGCCAGCACTCTCGGTGGAACGACAGCACCTAAGAACACTGAAGCTTTCTTT	CASTLGGTTAPKNTEAFF	-	TRBV12-3/TRBV12-4	TRBJ1-1	-
TGCGCCAGCAGCTTCATCCAGGTCCTGAACACCGGGGAGCTGTTTTTT	CASSFIQVLNTGELFF	-	TRBV5-1	TRBJ2-2	-
TGCAGTGCTAGAGGCCGGGAGGTCATTCAGTACTTC	CSARGREVIQYF	few	TRBV20-1	TRBJ2-4	TRBD2
TGTGCCAGCAGCTTAGGTGTTCGAAAATCCACGCAGTATTTT	CASSLGVRKSTQYF	-	TRBV13	TRBJ2-3	-
TGTGCCAGCAGCATAGACAGGGATTACGAGCAGTACTTC	CASSIDRDYEQYF	-	TRBV11-2	TRBJ2-7	TRBD1
TGTGCCAGCAGTTTGAGCGGGGGGGCCTTCAATGAGCAGTTCTTC	CASSLSGGAFNEQFF	few	TRBV6-5	TRBJ2-1	TRBD2
TGTGCCAGCACCAGAACTCACTCTGGAAACACCATATATTTT	CASTRTHSGNTIYF	-	TRBV9	TRBJ1-3	-